This is a list of T cell receptor beta chains from one sample in a study of blood T cell repertoires in COVID-19. Some clones are missing from TCRdb's copy, which holds only in-frame ones; the method was immunoSEQ multiplex PCR. This table has tens of thousands of clones, about 81% appearing once. Sequenced: peripheral blood. The receptors shown here come from a woman of 80 years or more with acute or convalescent COVID-19. Both conserved end residues are part of each CDR3. Fields, in order: clone size, J gene, V gene, CDR3 protein. Clone sizes are given selectively: once, few, many, or a class where the clone is expanded.

size: .
J: TRBJ2-1
V: TRBV24-1
CDR3: CATSESSGTYNEQFF

size: .
J: TRBJ2-1
V: TRBV9
CDR3: CASSVVQGSEQFF

size: .
J: TRBJ2-1
V: TRBV5-4
CDR3: CASSSARGAAYNEQFF

size: .
J: TRBJ1-2
V: TRBV12-3/TRBV12-4
CDR3: CASSLGQFYGYTF

size: .
J: TRBJ1-1
V: TRBV10-1
CDR3: CASSPDRGWVNTEAFF

size: .
J: TRBJ2-5
V: TRBV14
CDR3: CASSQVRLEKTQYF

size: .
J: TRBJ2-3
V: TRBV19
CDR3: CASSSRTRAQDTQYF

size: .
J: TRBJ1-5
V: TRBV19
CDR3: CASSKETARGNQPQHF

size: once
J: TRBJ2-2
V: TRBV19
CDR3: CASSILSGKYTGELFF

size: once
J: TRBJ1-1
V: TRBV29-1
CDR3: CSVADRGNTEAFF

size: .
J: TRBJ2-5
V: TRBV7-9
CDR3: CASTPPRGLAGGETQYF

size: once
J: TRBJ1-2
V: TRBV6-5
CDR3: CASSYRQGAGGYTF

size: few
J: TRBJ2-3
V: TRBV29-1
CDR3: CSVEDPAGVRDTQYF

size: .
J: TRBJ2-7
V: TRBV18
CDR3: CASSPFLRYEQYF

size: .
J: TRBJ1-1
V: TRBV5-1
CDR3: CASSLRAGASMNTEAFF

size: .
J: TRBJ2-1
V: TRBV2
CDR3: CASSEVGLAGDNEQFF

size: .
J: TRBJ1-5
V: TRBV28
CDR3: CASNRGNSNQPQHF

size: .
J: TRBJ2-7
V: TRBV5-6
CDR3: CASSSGTRKDEQYF

size: .
J: TRBJ1-5
V: TRBV27
CDR3: CASSPGWDQPQHF

size: .
J: TRBJ2-5
V: TRBV2
CDR3: CASSAQGGQGETQYF

size: .
J: TRBJ2-3
V: TRBV3-1/TRBV3-2
CDR3: CASSQDLGGTGTDTQYF

size: .
J: TRBJ1-1
V: TRBV19
CDR3: CASSSPGQGMRAEAFF

size: once
J: TRBJ2-2
V: TRBV7-8
CDR3: CASSIRLAGGSNTGELFF

size: .
J: TRBJ1-2
V: TRBV19
CDR3: CASSPATANYGYTF

size: .
J: TRBJ2-3
V: TRBV11-2
CDR3: CASSLAAGVADTQYF

size: .
J: TRBJ2-4
V: TRBV6-5
CDR3: CASTQLLAKNIQYF

size: .
J: TRBJ2-1
V: TRBV24-1
CDR3: CATSDPGTGGLLAGVGEQFF

size: .
J: TRBJ2-5
V: TRBV29-1
CDR3: CSVGQGALETQYF

size: .
J: TRBJ1-2
V: TRBV10-3
CDR3: CAITTFHGYTF

size: .
J: TRBJ2-1
V: TRBV5-1
CDR3: CASSSGTSGAAGNEQFF

size: .
J: TRBJ2-3
V: TRBV20-1
CDR3: CSASIIAGGRADTQYF

size: .
J: TRBJ2-7
V: TRBV7-7
CDR3: CASSPGGRNNEQYF

size: few
J: TRBJ2-1
V: TRBV30
CDR3: CALSGTGVYNEQFF

size: few
J: TRBJ1-6
V: TRBV6-1
CDR3: CASSEAPGGQNSPLHF

size: .
J: TRBJ2-2
V: TRBV7-9
CDR3: CASSTRDRPDTGELFF

size: few
J: TRBJ2-7
V: TRBV14
CDR3: CASSQTLAPSSYEQYF

size: .
J: TRBJ2-7
V: TRBV7-9
CDR3: CASSLYWYGDSYEQYF

size: .
J: TRBJ2-7
V: TRBV7-9
CDR3: CASSSGTRPHEQYF

size: .
J: TRBJ2-7
V: TRBV10-2
CDR3: CASSEGTGGPYEQYF

size: few
J: TRBJ1-2
V: TRBV27
CDR3: CASRAQEYNYGYTF

size: many
J: TRBJ2-6
V: TRBV5-1
CDR3: CASSFATGGTGANVLTF

size: .
J: TRBJ2-5
V: TRBV6-5
CDR3: CASTIRGQGGETQYF

size: .
J: TRBJ2-2
V: TRBV29-1
CDR3: CSVPSGSVNTGELFF

size: .
J: TRBJ1-4
V: TRBV6-2/TRBV6-3
CDR3: CASSQGQLLRGEKLFF

size: .
J: TRBJ2-3
V: TRBV4-3
CDR3: CASSPTSGAYLDTQYF

size: .
J: TRBJ1-5
V: TRBV24-1
CDR3: CATSDPRGAGQPQHF

size: .
J: TRBJ2-3
V: TRBV19
CDR3: CASSLDGGGTDTQYF

size: .
J: TRBJ1-1
V: TRBV6-1
CDR3: CASSERDTEAFF

size: .
J: TRBJ2-7
V: TRBV5-4
CDR3: CASSPDNNYEQYF

size: .
J: TRBJ1-5
V: TRBV28
CDR3: CASSSLQGADQPQHF

size: .
J: TRBJ2-3
V: TRBV24-1
CDR3: CATSDSLGSGSMDTQYF

size: .
J: TRBJ1-2
V: TRBV30
CDR3: CAWSYYRAGYGYTF

size: .
J: TRBJ1-5
V: TRBV5-3
CDR3: CATPLAGEHRQPQHF

size: .
J: TRBJ2-7
V: TRBV7-9
CDR3: CASSLAGGSYEQYF